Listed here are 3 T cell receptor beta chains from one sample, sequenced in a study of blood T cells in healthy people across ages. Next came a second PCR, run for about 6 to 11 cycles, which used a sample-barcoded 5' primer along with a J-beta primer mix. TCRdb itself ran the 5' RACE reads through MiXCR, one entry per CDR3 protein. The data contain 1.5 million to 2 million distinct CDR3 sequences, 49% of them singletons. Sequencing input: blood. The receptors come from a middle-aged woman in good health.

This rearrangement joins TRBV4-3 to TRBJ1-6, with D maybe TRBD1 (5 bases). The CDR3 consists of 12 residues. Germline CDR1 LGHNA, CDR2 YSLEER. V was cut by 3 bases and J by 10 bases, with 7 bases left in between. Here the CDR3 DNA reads TGCGCCAGCAGCCAGGGGCGGTCACCCCTCCACTTT. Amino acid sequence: CASSQGRSPLHF.

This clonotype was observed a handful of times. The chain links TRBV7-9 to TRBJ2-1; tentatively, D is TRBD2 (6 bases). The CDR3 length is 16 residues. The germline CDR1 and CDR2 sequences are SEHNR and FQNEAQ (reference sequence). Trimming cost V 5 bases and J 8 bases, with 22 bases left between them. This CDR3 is CASSLGGGTPAYEQFF. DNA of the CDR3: TGTGCCAGCAGCCTAGGTGGAGGGACCCCTGCCTATGAGCAGTTCTTC.

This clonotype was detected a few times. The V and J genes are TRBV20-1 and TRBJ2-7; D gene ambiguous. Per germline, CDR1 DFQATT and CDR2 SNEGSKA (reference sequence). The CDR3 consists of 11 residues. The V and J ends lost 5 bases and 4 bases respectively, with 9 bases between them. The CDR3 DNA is TGCAGTGCTCCCGGAAATTACGAGCAGTACTTC. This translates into CSAPGNYEQYF.